This is a list of T cell receptor beta chains from one sample in a study of vaccination and CD4 T cells after COVID-19. One entry per CDR3 protein results from TCRdb running MiXCR on the PCR reads. Among 15,000 to 20,000 distinct CDR3 sequences listed, 25% to 30% were seen once. No antigens are known for them. Sequenced sample: cultured CD4+ T cells from blood. These TCRs come from a human donor with COVID-19. CDR3s include the opening cysteine and the closing phenylalanine or tryptophan. The D gene is left open where the match is weak. Only part of the rows carry a size: once, few, many, or a class if the clone is expanded.

clone_size: few; j_call: TRBJ2-7; d_call: NA; v_call: TRBV5-8; cdr3_nt: TGTGCCAGCAGCTTGGTGCTGATCGAGCAGTACTTC; cdr3_aa: CASSLVLIEQYF
clone_size: NA; j_call: TRBJ2-5; d_call: TRBD1; v_call: TRBV4-2; cdr3_nt: TGTGCCAGCAGCCAAGAGTCCAGGGGGTCTCAAGAGACCCAGTACTTC; cdr3_aa: CASSQESRGSQETQYF
clone_size: few; j_call: TRBJ1-1; d_call: NA; v_call: TRBV12-3/TRBV12-4; cdr3_nt: TGTGCCAGCAGTTACGACAAGAAAGCTTTCTTT; cdr3_aa: CASSYDKKAFF
clone_size: NA; j_call: TRBJ1-1; d_call: NA; v_call: TRBV5-4; cdr3_nt: TGTGCCAGCAGCTTTTTAGGCGCTGAAGCTTTCTTT; cdr3_aa: CASSFLGAEAFF
clone_size: NA; j_call: TRBJ2-1; d_call: TRBD2; v_call: TRBV2; cdr3_nt: TGTGCCAGCAGCCCAACTAGCGGGGGGTACAATGAGCAGTTCTTC; cdr3_aa: CASSPTSGGYNEQFF
clone_size: few; j_call: TRBJ1-1; d_call: NA; v_call: TRBV20-1; cdr3_nt: TGCAGTGCTAGAGAAAGTACAGGGCGAGCTTTCTTT; cdr3_aa: CSARESTGRAFF
clone_size: NA; j_call: TRBJ2-7; d_call: NA; v_call: TRBV11-1; cdr3_nt: TGTGCCAGCAGCCGGACCGAGTACTACGAGCAGTACTTC; cdr3_aa: CASSRTEYYEQYF
clone_size: NA; j_call: TRBJ1-5; d_call: NA; v_call: TRBV5-1; cdr3_nt: TGCGCCAGCAGCTTAGGACGTTATAGCAATCAGCCCCAGCATTTT; cdr3_aa: CASSLGRYSNQPQHF
clone_size: NA; j_call: TRBJ2-1; d_call: TRBD1; v_call: TRBV6-1; cdr3_nt: TGTGCCAGCAGTCGACAGGGGGCGAGTCACAATGAGCAGTTCTTC; cdr3_aa: CASSRQGASHNEQFF
clone_size: few; j_call: TRBJ2-5; d_call: NA; v_call: TRBV15; cdr3_nt: TGTGCCACCAGCCCACCGCTGGAGACCCAGTACTTC; cdr3_aa: CATSPPLETQYF